The 10 T cell receptor beta chains below come from one sample, sequenced in a study of blood T cell repertoires in COVID-19. Data came from immunoSEQ multiplex PCR; TCRdb stores just in-frame clones and leaves some out. The table lists about 58,000 clones, about 88% of them singletons. Source material: peripheral blood. The source of these receptors is a woman in her 70s with active COVID-19.

This clone was counted a single time. This chain uses TRBV5-1 with TRBJ2-1; 10 bases fit TRBD2. The CDR3 is 16 residues long. V was clipped by 0 bases and J by 7 bases; unmatched bases: 7. Germline V gives CDR1 SGHRS, CDR2 YFSETQ. In DNA, the CDR3 is TGCGCCAGCAGCTTGGCCGGCAGCGGGAGGGGAAATGAGCAGTTCTTC. Its translation is CASSLAGSGRGNEQFF.

This clone was recorded a few times. The chain links TRBV6-6 to TRBJ1-1; TRBD1 is a possible D gene (6 bases). This CDR3 spans 13 amino acids. Trimming cost V 4 bases and J 1 base, with 7 bases left between them. The germline gives CDR1 MNHNY, CDR2 SVGAGI (reference sequence). DNA for the CDR3: TGTGCCAGCAGTTGGACAGAGAACACTGAAGCTTTCTTT. It is translated as CASSWTENTEAFF.

The rearrangement links TRBV7-2 to TRBJ2-2; 7 bases agree with TRBD1. CDR1 and CDR2 from the germline V gene are SGHTA and FQGNSA. Unmatched junction bases numbered 11, after V lost 6 bases and J lost 7 bases. This CDR3 region has 15 residues. DNA of the CDR3: TGTGCCAGCAGACAGGACAGGACCGAGATCGGGGAGCTGTTTTTT. This gives the protein CASRQDRTEIGELFF.

The gene calls are TRBV12-3 or TRBV12-4 and TRBJ2-1, with D maybe TRBD1 (5 bases). There are 11 residues in the CDR3. Trimming pared 5 bases from V and 9 bases from J, leaving 8 bases between. The DNA of the CDR3 is TGTGCCAGCAGTACCAGGGTTGAGCAGTTCTTC. It is translated as CASSTRVEQFF.

This chain joins TRBV9 and TRBJ2-1, with 12 bases lining up with TRBD2. V lost 4 bases, J lost 5 bases, and 19 bases stayed unmatched. This CDR3 spans 20 amino acids. Germline V CDR1 and CDR2: SGDLS, YYNGEE. In DNA form, the CDR3 reads TGTGCCAGCAGCACAGCTCCCCCTGGACTAGCGGGGCTGTGGAACAATGAGCAGTTCTTC. Its translation: CASSTAPPGLAGLWNNEQFF.

The chain has TRBV15 and TRBJ2-7; 9 bases are shared with TRBD1. This CDR3 has 13 amino acids. CDR1 and CDR2 from the germline V gene are LNHNV and YYDKDF (reference sequence). Unmatched junction bases numbered 6, after V lost 9 bases and J lost 3 bases. CDR3: CATRQTGGYEQYF. For the CDR3, the DNA is TGTGCCACTAGGCAGACAGGGGGCTACGAGCAGTACTTC.

This clone was counted only a few times. The chain joins TRBV7-3 to TRBJ2-3; 9 positions match TRBD1. Per the germline V gene, CDR1 is SGHTA and CDR2 is FQGTGA. V dropped 1 base and J dropped 2; count of bases not matched to a gene: 13. CDR3 length: 19 residues. DNA for the CDR3: TGTGCCAGCAGCTTAAGGGGACAGGGCGGCACAGGTCTCACAGATACGCAGTATTTT. This codes for CASSLRGQGGTGLTDTQYF.

The chain uses TRBV7-2 and TRBJ2-7, with 9 bases aligning to TRBD1. With 1 base clipped from V and 10 bases from J, the junction kept 8 bases outside the gene matches. Germline V CDR1 and CDR2: SGHTA, FQGNSA. This CDR3 has 14 residues. The CDR3 reads CASSLGSGQGDQYF. As DNA, the CDR3 is TGTGCCAGCAGCTTAGGGTCGGGACAGGGAGATCAGTACTTC.

This clone has just one count. J is TRBJ2-7 and V is TRBV11-2, with D possibly matching TRBD1 (5 bases). This CDR3 spans 13 amino acids. Germline CDR1 is SGHAT and CDR2 is FQNNGV. Trimming took 2 bases from V and 6 from J, leaving 11 bases between them. Written as DNA, the CDR3 is TGTGCCAGCAGCTTACAGGGTGGCGGCGAGCAGTACTTC. Translation: CASSLQGGGEQYF.

The V gene is TRBV11-1, the J gene TRBJ2-3; D unresolved. Germline CDR1 is SGHAT and CDR2 is FQDESV (reference sequence). The ends were cut back, 5 bases at V and 2 bases at J, with 5 bases in the middle. The CDR3 loop spans 12 amino acids. The CDR3 DNA sequence: TGTGCCAGCAGCCAGATCACAGATACGCAGTATTTT. It codes for CASSQITDTQYF.